The clone carrying this T cell receptor beta chain was seen more than once but under ten times. The sample belongs to a study of CD8+ T cells in alopecia areata. Extraction of RNA preceded its reverse transcription into cDNA, which served as the sequencing template. Assay: immunoSEQ multiplex PCR; the TCRdb copy retains only in-frame clones and omits some. The sample lists about 200,000 clones, less than 45% seen once, with about 0.48% in the top ten. V was cut by 0 bases and J by 0 bases, with 10 bases left in between. Per the germline V gene, CDR1 is SGHDT and CDR2 is YYEEEE. The CDR3 runs to 16 residues. Sample treatment: oral pan-JAK inhibitor, 5-10 mg twice daily. Peripheral blood and lesional scalp punch biopsies were taken from alopecia areata patients.

The sample in question was CD4+ T cells sorted from blood, obtained between weeks 30 and 35, from a patient treated with tofacitinib. The clonotype comes from a human donor with alopecia areata. The V call is TRBV5-6, the J call TRBJ2-1; tentative D call: TRBD1 (6 bases). The CDR3 region has the DNA TGTGCCAGCAGCTTGGTAAGGGGGAGCTCCTACAATGAGCAGTTCTTC. Protein product: CASSLVRGSSYNEQFF.